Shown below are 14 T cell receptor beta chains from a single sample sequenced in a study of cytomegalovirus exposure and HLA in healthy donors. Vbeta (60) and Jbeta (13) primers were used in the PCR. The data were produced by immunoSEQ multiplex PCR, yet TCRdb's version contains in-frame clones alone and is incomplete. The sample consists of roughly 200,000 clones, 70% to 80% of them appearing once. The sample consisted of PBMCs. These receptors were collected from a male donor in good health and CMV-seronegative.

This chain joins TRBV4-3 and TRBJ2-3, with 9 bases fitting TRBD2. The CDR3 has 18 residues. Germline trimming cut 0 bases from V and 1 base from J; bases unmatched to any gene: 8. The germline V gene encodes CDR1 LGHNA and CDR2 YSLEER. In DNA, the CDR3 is TGCGCCAGCAGCCAAGATCTGGCGGGAGGGCCTCGCACAGATACGCAGTATTTT. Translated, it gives CASSQDLAGGPRTDTQYF.

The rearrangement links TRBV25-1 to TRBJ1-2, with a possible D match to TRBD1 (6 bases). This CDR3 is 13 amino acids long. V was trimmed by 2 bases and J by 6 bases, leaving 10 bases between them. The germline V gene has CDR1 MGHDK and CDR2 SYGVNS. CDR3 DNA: TGTGCCAGCAGTGAAATGGGGGCCCATGGCTACACCTTC. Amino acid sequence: CASSEMGAHGYTF.

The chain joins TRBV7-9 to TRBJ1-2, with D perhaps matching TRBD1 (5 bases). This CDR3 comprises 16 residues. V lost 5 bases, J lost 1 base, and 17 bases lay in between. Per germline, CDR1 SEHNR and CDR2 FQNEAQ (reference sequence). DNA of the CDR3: TGTGCCAGCAGCCCCATGGCCGGGGGATTTAACTATGGCTACACCTTC. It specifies CASSPMAGGFNYGYTF.

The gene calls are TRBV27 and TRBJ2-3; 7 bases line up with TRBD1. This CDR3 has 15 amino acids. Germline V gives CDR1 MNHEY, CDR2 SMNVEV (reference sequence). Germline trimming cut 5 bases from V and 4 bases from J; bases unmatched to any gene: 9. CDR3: CASSPTGWLADTQYF. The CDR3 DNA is TGTGCCAGCAGTCCGACAGGGTGGTTAGCAGATACGCAGTATTTT.

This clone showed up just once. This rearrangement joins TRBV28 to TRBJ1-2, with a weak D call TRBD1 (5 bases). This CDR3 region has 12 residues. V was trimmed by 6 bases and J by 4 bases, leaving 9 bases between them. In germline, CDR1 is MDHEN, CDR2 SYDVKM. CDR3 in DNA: TGTGCCAGCAGGGGGCCCTTCTATGGCTACACCTTC. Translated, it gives CASRGPFYGYTF.

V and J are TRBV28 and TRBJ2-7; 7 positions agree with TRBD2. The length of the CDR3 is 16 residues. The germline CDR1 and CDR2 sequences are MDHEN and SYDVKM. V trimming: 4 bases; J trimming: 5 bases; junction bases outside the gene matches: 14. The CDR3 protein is CASSSPGGRGRDEQYF. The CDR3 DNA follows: TGTGCCAGCAGTTCCCCGGGCGGGAGAGGTAGGGACGAGCAGTACTTC.

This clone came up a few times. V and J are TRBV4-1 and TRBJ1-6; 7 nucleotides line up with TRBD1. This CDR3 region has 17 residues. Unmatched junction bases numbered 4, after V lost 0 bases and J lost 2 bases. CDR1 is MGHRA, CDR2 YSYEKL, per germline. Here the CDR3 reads CASSQDPQGAYNSPLHF. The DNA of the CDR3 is TGCGCCAGCAGCCAAGATCCGCAGGGGGCCTATAATTCACCCCTCCACTTT.

DNA of the CDR3: TGCGCCAGCAGCTTTTTAGGGGTAGGTGGGGCCAACGTCCTGACTTTC. Encoded protein: CASSFLGVGGANVLTF. This rearrangement joins TRBV5-1 to TRBJ2-6; tentative D call: TRBD1 (5 bases). Trimming left V 2 bases short and J 3 bases short, with 12 bases between. Germline assignment: CDR1 SGHRS and CDR2 YFSETQ. This CDR3 spans 16 amino acids.

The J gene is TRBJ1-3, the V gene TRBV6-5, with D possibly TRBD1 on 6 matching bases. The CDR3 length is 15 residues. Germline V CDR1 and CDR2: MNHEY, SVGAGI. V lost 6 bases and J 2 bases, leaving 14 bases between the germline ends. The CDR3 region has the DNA TGTGCCAGCAGCCGTGGGGGGGGCACTGGAAACACCATATATTTT. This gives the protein CASSRGGGTGNTIYF.

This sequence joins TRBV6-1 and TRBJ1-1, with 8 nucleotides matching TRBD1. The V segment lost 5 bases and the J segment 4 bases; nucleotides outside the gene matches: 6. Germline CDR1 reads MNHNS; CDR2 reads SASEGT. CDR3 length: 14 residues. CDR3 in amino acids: CASSNRGRGTEAFF. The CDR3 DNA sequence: TGTGCCAGCAGTAACAGGGGGAGAGGCACTGAAGCTTTCTTT.

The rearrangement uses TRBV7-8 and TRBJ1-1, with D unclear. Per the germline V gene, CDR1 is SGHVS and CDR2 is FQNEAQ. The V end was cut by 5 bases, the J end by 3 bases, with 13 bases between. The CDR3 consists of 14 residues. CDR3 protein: CASSLGRVDTEAFF. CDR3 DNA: TGTGCCAGCAGCCTAGGGCGGGTAGACACTGAAGCTTTCTTT.

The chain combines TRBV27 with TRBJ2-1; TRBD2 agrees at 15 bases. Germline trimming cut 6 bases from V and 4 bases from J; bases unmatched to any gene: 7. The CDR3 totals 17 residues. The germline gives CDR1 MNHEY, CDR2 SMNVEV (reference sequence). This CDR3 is CASRPGTSGRWYNEQFF. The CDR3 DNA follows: TGTGCCAGCAGACCAGGGACTAGCGGGAGGTGGTACAATGAGCAGTTCTTC.

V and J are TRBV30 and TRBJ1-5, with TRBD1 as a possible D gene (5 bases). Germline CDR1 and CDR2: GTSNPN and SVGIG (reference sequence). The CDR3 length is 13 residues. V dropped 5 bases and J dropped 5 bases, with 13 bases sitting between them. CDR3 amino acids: CAWCAGVDQPQHF. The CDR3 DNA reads TGTGCCTGGTGTGCGGGGGTTGATCAGCCCCAGCATTTT. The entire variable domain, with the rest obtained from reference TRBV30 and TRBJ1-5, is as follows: SQTIHQWPATLVQPVGSPLSLECTVEGTSNPNLYWYRQAAGRGLQLLFYSVGIGQISSEVPQNLSASRPQDRQFILSSKKLLLSDSGFYLCAWCAGVDQPQHFGDGTRLSIL.

The DNA for the CDR3 is TGTGCCAGCAGTTACGCCGGGACAGGGGACGCTGAAGCTTTCTTT. It encodes CASSYAGTGDAEAFF. The chain couples TRBV6-5 to TRBJ1-1; 10 positions match TRBD1. CDR1 is MNHEY and CDR2 is SVGAGI in the germline V gene. This CDR3 is built from 15 residues. V shed 2 bases and J 6 bases; nucleotides not matched to a gene: 6.